The 14 T cell receptor beta chains below were found in one sample sequenced in a study of control samples from healthy donors and cancer patients. The method was immunoSEQ multiplex PCR; TCRdb's version includes in-frame clones alone and lacks a portion of them. Of roughly 26,000 clones in the sample, 75% to 85% are singletons; the top ten hold about 23%. Sequencing was carried out using PBMCs. All receptors derive from a man aged 55 to 70 with colorectal cancer.

The genes are TRBV15 and TRBJ1-5; a weak D match, TRBD1 (6 bases). The CDR3 totals 15 residues. Germline CDR1 is LNHNV and CDR2 is YYDKDF (reference sequence). V lost 0 bases and J 6 bases, leaving 12 bases between the germline ends. The CDR3 loop is CATSRDLRGGQPQHF. The DNA for the CDR3 is TGTGCCACCAGCAGAGATTTGAGGGGGGGTCAGCCCCAGCATTTT.

This chain's CDR3 is CASSLAQGPSYGYTF. The CDR3 region has the DNA TGCGCCAGCAGCTTGGCACAGGGACCCAGCTATGGCTACACCTTC. The chain joins TRBV5-1 to TRBJ1-2; the D gene is possibly TRBD1 (6 bases). Germline V gene lookup returns CDR1 SGHRS and CDR2 YFSETQ. This CDR3 contains 15 residues. V lost 0 bases, J lost 4 bases, and 13 bases lay in between. The full variable domain, its missing parts supplied by reference TRBV5-1 and TRBJ1-2, is KAGVTQTPRYLIKTRGQQVTLSCSPISGHRSVSWYQQTPGQGLQFLFEYFSETQRNKGNFPGRFSGRQFSNSRSEMNVSTLELGDSALYLCASSLAQGPSYGYTFGSGTRLTVV.

This clone was detected only once. This chain links TRBV6-6 with TRBJ1-1; D gene uncertain. Germline CDR1 is MNHNY and CDR2 is SVGAGI (reference sequence). This CDR3 comprises 13 residues. Between the trimmed V and J ends, which lost 6 bases and 1 base, there was a span of 9 bases. The CDR3 region is CASSVDGNTEAFF. The CDR3 nucleotides are TGTGCCAGCAGCGTAGACGGGAACACTGAAGCTTTCTTT.

This clone has only one observation. V gene TRBV7-8 combines with J gene TRBJ2-7, with D hard to call. The germline V gene has CDR1 SGHVS and CDR2 FQNEAQ. V lost 5 bases, J lost 2 bases, and 10 bases lay in between. The length of the CDR3 is 13 residues. The CDR3, as DNA: TGTGCCAGCAGCCCGGGCGGCCCCTACGAGCAGTACTTC. Its protein is CASSPGGPYEQYF.

Only a few counts were recorded for this clone. The V and J genes are TRBV30 and TRBJ1-2; possible D gene TRBD1, 6 bases. The CDR3 spans 14 residues. CDR1 is GTSNPN, CDR2 SVGIG, per germline (reference sequence). V lost 1 base and J lost 4, with 13 bases in between. The CDR3 bases are TGTGCCTGGAGTGGAACAGGGAGGGCCTATGGCTACACCTTC. This translates into CAWSGTGRAYGYTF.

This sequence joins TRBV5-1 and TRBJ2-5, with TRBD1 identical over 7 bases. After removal of 3 bases from V and 2 bases from J, the junction contained 7 bases not matched to a gene. The CDR3 has 15 residues. Germline CDR1 SGHRS, CDR2 YFSETQ. CDR3 in DNA: TGCGCCAGCAGCTCGGGACAGCTGCTTCAAGAGACCCAGTACTTC. It is translated as CASSSGQLLQETQYF. The full variable domain, rest sourced from reference TRBV5-1 and TRBJ2-5, is KAGVTQTPRYLIKTRGQQVTLSCSPISGHRSVSWYQQTPGQGLQFLFEYFSETQRNKGNFPGRFSGRQFSNSRSEMNVSTLELGDSALYLCASSSGQLLQETQYFGPGTRLLVL.

The chain has TRBV4-2 and TRBJ1-2; D gene ambiguous. Germline V gives CDR1 LGHNA, CDR2 YNFKEQ. CDR3 size: 16 residues. The germline V and J ends were trimmed by 0 bases and 4 bases, with 15 bases remaining between them. CDR3 residues: CASSQEVDRLGYGYTF. CDR3 in DNA: TGTGCCAGCAGCCAAGAAGTCGACCGCCTTGGCTATGGCTACACCTTC.

This clone was observed once. This sequence joins TRBV6-2 or TRBV6-3 and TRBJ2-5; D remains unclear. V was cut by 4 bases and J by 6 bases, with 15 bases left in between. Looked up from germline, CDR1 is MNHEY and CDR2 is SVGEGT. The CDR3 has 14 residues. Here the CDR3 reads CASSSPERLKTQYF. In nucleotides, the CDR3 is TGTGCCAGCAGTTCCCCAGAGCGTTTGAAGACCCAGTACTTC.

This chain links TRBV2 with TRBJ1-3; D gene unclear. This CDR3 is 13 amino acids long. CDR1 and CDR2 (germline): SNHLY, FYNNEI. Trimming stripped 4 bases from V and 4 bases from J, with 8 bases between. This chain's CDR3 is CASSVLSGNTIYF. As DNA, the CDR3 is TGTGCCAGCAGTGTCTTGTCCGGAAACACCATATATTTT.

The chain combines TRBV10-3 with TRBJ1-3; D is unclear. Germline V gives CDR1 ENHRY, CDR2 SYGVKD. The length of the CDR3 is 13 residues. V gave up 3 bases and J gave up 0 bases, with 3 bases separating them. DNA of the CDR3: TGTGCCATCAGTGATTTCTCTGGAAACACCATATATTTT. This translates into CAISDFSGNTIYF.

This clone was detected once. The chain links TRBV6-6 to TRBJ1-6; TRBD1 matches 11 bases. The CDR3 runs to 16 residues. Germline V gives CDR1 MNHNY, CDR2 SVGAGI (reference sequence). Trimming took 8 bases from V and 15 from J; bases not matched to a gene: 18. This chain's CDR3 is CASSGGGDRGDRDLHF. The CDR3 DNA follows: TGTGCCAGCTCTGGGGGCGGGGACAGGGGGGATCGAGACCTCCACTTT.

This clone was counted only a few times. This sequence joins TRBV5-4 and TRBJ2-5; the match to TRBD2 covers 12 bases. This CDR3 spans 14 amino acids. Germline V lookup: CDR1 SGHNT, CDR2 YYREEE (reference sequence). V lost 5 bases to trimming and J lost 4 bases; unmatched junction nucleotides: 3. The CDR3 DNA reads TGTGCCAGCAGTTTACTAGCGGGGGGAGAGACCCAGTACTTC. Protein sequence: CASSLLAGGETQYF.

The gene calls are TRBV19 and TRBJ2-2; D ambiguous. CDR1 and CDR2 from the germline V gene are LNHDA and SQIVND (reference sequence). This CDR3 has 14 amino acids. Trimming took off 5 bases at V and 4 bases at J, with 11 bases between the two ends. CDR3 sequence: CASSLTLATGELFF. Written as DNA, the CDR3 is TGTGCCAGTAGTTTGACTCTTGCCACCGGGGAGCTGTTTTTT.

The chain joins TRBV5-5 to TRBJ1-1, with a possible D match to TRBD1 (6 bases). With 0 bases removed from V and 1 base from J, the gap between germline ends came to 7 bases. CDR1 SGHKS and CDR2 YYEKEE come from the germline V gene (reference sequence). This CDR3 contains 14 residues. The CDR3 sequence is CASSLAGENTEAFF. CDR3 DNA: TGTGCCAGCAGCTTGGCAGGGGAGAACACTGAAGCTTTCTTT.